This T cell receptor (beta chain) derives from a study of human T cells and chemical hapten exposure (dated by TCRdb to the early 2020s). During library preparation, unique molecular identifiers were attached to individual cDNA molecules so that TCRs could be counted in a quantitative, reproducible way. TCRdb took the public reads, trimmed them with fastp at Q25, ran MiXCR for clone calling and kept in-frame beta chains. Entries are consolidated by CDR3 protein sequence, retaining the most common genes and DNA. Within this sample are 140 or so distinct CDR3 sequences, with roughly 50% of them counted one time only. The ten largest make up 20% to 30% of the sample. The sample's treatment or condition label is to be understood as: therapeutic diphenylcyclopropenone sensitization with weekly scalp DPC. Sequences were derived from whole blood, sampled before DPC sensitization or 2, 6, or about 24 weeks after (not recorded which). These receptors were obtained from an adult with alopecia areata. Some clones in this sample may be carry-over from other donors' samples. This table probably holds off-target reads from a library built for another chain.

V usage is TRBV7-9 and J usage is TRBJ2-1; 9 bases agree with TRBD2. The germline CDR1 and CDR2 sequences are SEHNR and FQNEAQ (reference sequence). Trimming removed 4 bases from V and 8 bases from J; junction bases left unmatched: 9. The CDR3 runs to 15 residues. CDR3 sequence: CASSSSAAGGHEQFF. Here the CDR3 DNA reads TGTGCCAGCAGCTCCTCCGCAGCGGGGGGACATGAGCAGTTCTTC.